This TCR beta chain was identified during a study of OX40 agonist ivuxolimab in advanced cancers. About the study: The patients received agonistic anti-OX40 (CD134) antibody ivuxolimab. Patients were dosed intravenously with ivuxolimab at 0.01 to 10 mg/kg every 2 weeks. Antecedent anti-PD-1, anti-PD-L1 or anti-CTLA-4 therapy was permissible, with about 39% having received some.

Of note for this clone: Its target is not known.

Study-level findings and limits: Averaging showed that CD8+ T cells had more expanded clones than CD4+ did.

The CDR3 runs to 15 residues. Germline V gene data show CDR1 as MDHEN and CDR2 as SYDVKM. V was clipped by 5 bases and J by 4 bases; unmatched bases: 10. Method: immunoSEQ multiplex PCR; TCRdb's copy keeps in-frame clones and lacks some. The data hold 90,000 to 100,000 clones, with approximately 90% observed a single time. The gene calls are TRBV28 and TRBJ2-7; 8 bases fit TRBD2. The specimen comprised CD4+ or CD8+ T cells sorted from blood, sampled in a trial of the OX40 agonist ivuxolimab. The TCR comes from an adult with an advanced solid tumor such as melanoma, head and neck, liver or kidney cancer. The CDR3 sequence is CASSTMAAGEYEQYF. The CDR3 coding sequence is TGTGCCAGCAGTACAATGGCAGCGGGAGAATACGAGCAGTACTTC. The whole variable domain, remainder taken from reference TRBV28 and TRBJ2-7, is DVKVTQSSRYLVKRTGEKVFLECVQDMDHENMFWYRQDPGLGLRLIYFSYDVKMKEKGDIPEGYSVSREKKERFSLILESASTNQTSMYLCASSTMAAGEYEQYFGPGTRLTVT.